The T cell receptor (beta chain) under discussion was sequenced for a study of cytomegalovirus exposure and HLA in healthy donors. Study as a whole: About 85 million unique TCR sequences came from HLA-typed donors in an early release. Whole-study results and caveats: For TCR beta chains, V- and J-gene trimming was later linked to a missense DCLRE1C variant. Roughly uniform sequencing depth across donors was assumed, possibly incorrectly.

The CDR3 is 15 residues long. The trim removed 0 bases at V and 7 bases at J, leaving 7 bases unmatched. Germline V gene lookup returns CDR1 SGHTA and CDR2 FQGTGA. Vbeta (60) and Jbeta (13) primers were used in the PCR. Clones were read by immunoSEQ multiplex PCR, and TCRdb kept only the in-frame ones, dropping some. The table records 100,000 to 120,000 clones, roughly 80% of them present only once. About this clone itself: Its specificity is unknown.

Sequencing was done on a sample of PBMCs. The receptor's source is a woman aged 25 to 39 in good health and CMV-seronegative. J is TRBJ2-7 and V is TRBV7-3; 9 bases agree with TRBD1. CDR3 sequence reads: CASSLTRTGVGEQYF. DNA for the CDR3: TGTGCCAGCAGCTTAACGAGGACAGGGGTGGGGGAGCAGTACTTC.